The source of this T cell receptor (beta chain) is a study of regulatory T cells in long-lasting Graves disease. General study findings and limits: TCR diversity was lower in persistent Graves' patients than in newly diagnosed ones.

The sample holds a few counts of this clonotype. Its antigen is currently unknown. Time point given: persistent/refractory GD, antithyroid drugs over 5 years with positive TRAb. Making the TCR library involved RNA that had been extracted from PBMCs. TCR beta libraries were built with iRepertoire HTBI primers and Arm-PCR of CDR3 regions. MiXCR, run by TCRdb on the multiplex PCR reads, gives a single entry per CDR3 protein. The repertoire holds about 460,000 distinct CDR3 sequences, with 20% to 25% as singletons. This receptor was taken from a female donor with Graves disease. The sample consisted of peripheral blood mononuclear cells (PBMCs), taken when the disease was refractory, from a patient treated with antithyroid drugs.

DNA for the CDR3: TGTGCCAGCAGTCCTGCCGGACGGGACCCGACGTGGGAATATGGCTACACCTTC. This encodes CASSPAGRDPTWEYGYTF. The chain carries TRBV28 and TRBJ1-2, with D perhaps TRBD1 (5 bases). The CDR3 loop spans 18 amino acids. Trimming left V 5 bases short and J 5 bases short, with 27 bases between. The germline V gene has CDR1 MDHEN and CDR2 SYDVKM.